This TCR beta chain was captured in a study of cytomegalovirus exposure and HLA in healthy donors. Use of 60 Vbeta and 13 Jbeta primers characterized the PCR. The data were produced by immunoSEQ multiplex PCR, yet TCRdb's version contains in-frame clones alone and is incomplete. Of 130,000 or so clones in the sample, roughly 87% were seen once. Overall study findings and caveats: Rare TCR sequences predominated, though certain public TCRs were found in many donors. In a later analysis, TCR beta V- and J-gene trimming was associated with a missense DCLRE1C variant. Relative to equally common others, HLA-associated TCR beta chains showed greater clonal expansion in a later analysis. TRBV6-2, TRBV6-3 and some other V segments were excluded as indistinguishable.

To note about this clone: Its matching antigen is unknown.

The CDR3 extends over 14 amino acids. The trim removed 1 base at V and 4 bases at J, leaving 3 bases unmatched. CDR1 and CDR2 (germline): SGDLS, YYNGEE. The specimen was PBMCs. The chain links TRBV9 to TRBJ2-3; 7 bases line up with TRBD2. This receptor was taken from a woman aged 40 to 50 in good health and CMV-seronegative. The CDR3 spells CASSVTSGADTQYF. The CDR3 DNA reads as TGTGCCAGCAGCGTAACGAGCGGGGCAGATACGCAGTATTTT. Supplemented by reference TRBV9 and TRBJ2-3, the full variable domain reads DSGVTQTPKHLITATGQRVTLRCSPRSGDLSVYWYQQSLDQGLQFLIQYYNGEERAKGNILERFSAQQFPDLHSELNLSSLELGDSALYFCASSVTSGADTQYFGPGTRLTVL.